Below are 14 T cell receptor beta chains sequenced from a single sample in a study of OX40 agonist ivuxolimab in advanced cancers. Repertoires were generated with immunoSEQ multiplex PCR, while TCRdb's copy carries only in-frame clones and drops some. This table holds about 70,000 clones, less than 90% found once. The material sequenced was CD4+ or CD8+ T cells sorted from blood, taken in a trial of the OX40 agonist ivuxolimab. The receptor set was obtained from an adult with an advanced solid tumor such as melanoma, head and neck, liver or kidney cancer.

Only a few counts were recorded for this clone. The rearrangement joins TRBV4-1 to TRBJ2-7, with 7 bases lining up with TRBD2. J gave up 2 bases and V 1 base, and 5 bases lay outside the gene matches. The CDR3 runs to 15 residues. In germline, CDR1 is MGHRA, CDR2 YSYEKL. As DNA, the CDR3 is TGCGCCAGCAGCCAAGGGGGGAGGGTTACCTACGAGCAGTACTTC. Translating gives CASSQGGRVTYEQYF.

The chain employs TRBV4-2 and TRBJ2-7, with D uncertain. V was shortened by 1 base and J by 5 bases, with 12 bases between the two germline ends. Germline assignment: CDR1 LGHNA and CDR2 YNFKEQ. CDR3 length: 14 residues. CDR3 sequence: CASSQVGRVNEQYF. CDR3 coding DNA: TGTGCCAGCAGCCAAGTTGGTCGAGTTAACGAGCAGTACTTC.

V usage is TRBV19 and J usage is TRBJ1-5, with a weak D call TRBD1 (5 bases). The CDR3 is 15 amino acids. Germline CDR1 and CDR2: LNHDA and SQIVND (reference sequence). The ends were cut back, 3 bases at V and 0 bases at J, with 9 bases in the middle. CDR3 coding DNA: TGTGCCAGTAGTATGACGAGGGGTAGCAATCAGCCCCAGCATTTT. Its translation is CASSMTRGSNQPQHF.

The V and J genes are TRBV28 and TRBJ2-7; no clear D. V was trimmed by 0 bases and J by 6 bases, leaving 9 bases between them. Germline CDR1 reads MDHEN; CDR2 reads SYDVKM. The CDR3 is made up of 13 amino acids. CDR3 loop: CASSLWEMAEQYF. In DNA, the CDR3 is TGTGCCAGCAGTTTATGGGAGATGGCCGAGCAGTACTTC.

The V call is TRBV11-2, the J call TRBJ2-3; D is perhaps TRBD1 or TRBD2 (5 bases each). Germline values: CDR1 SGHAT, CDR2 FQNNGV. Trimming left V 1 base short and J 6 bases short, with 5 bases between. The CDR3 is 12 residues long. In DNA, the CDR3 is TGTGCCAGCAGCTTAGGGGGGGATACGCAGTATTTT. It encodes CASSLGGDTQYF.

This clone has a handful of counts. The chain uses TRBV19 and TRBJ2-7; 8 positions match TRBD2. Germline CDR1 is LNHDA and CDR2 is SQIVND (reference sequence). The CDR3 extends over 11 amino acids. The junction had 4 bases not matched to a gene; V was cut back by 11 bases and J by 4 bases. The CDR3 nucleotides read TGTGCCGCGGGGGGCATTTACGAGCAGTACTTC. This translates into CAAGGIYEQYF.

The J gene is TRBJ2-2, the V gene TRBV5-3, with D uncertain. TRBV5-3 is an open reading frame whose function is uncertain. Between the trimmed V and J ends, which lost 3 bases and 5 bases, there was a span of 8 bases. This CDR3 region has 13 residues. This CDR3 is CARSYGPTGELFF. In nucleotides, the CDR3 is TGTGCCAGAAGCTATGGACCTACCGGGGAGCTGTTTTTT.

The chain combines TRBV5-1 with TRBJ2-5, with 9 bases lining up with TRBD1. This CDR3 is built from 15 residues. V trimming: 4 bases; J trimming: 5 bases; junction bases outside the gene matches: 9. Germline V gene lookup returns CDR1 SGHRS and CDR2 YFSETQ. CDR3 nucleotide sequence: TGCGCCAGCAGCCTCGCTGGGACAGGGCAGGAGACCCAGTACTTC. Its protein is CASSLAGTGQETQYF.

This clone was seen just once. This chain joins TRBV5-6 and TRBJ1-2; perhaps TRBD1 as D (5 bases). This CDR3 has 14 amino acids. The germline gives CDR1 SGHDT, CDR2 YYEEEE. V lost 2 bases, J lost 7 bases, and 15 bases lay in between. The CDR3 nucleotides read TGTGCCAGCAGCTTCACTCAGGGTATGGGTGGCTACACCTTC. This encodes CASSFTQGMGGYTF.

The chain uses TRBV10-2 and TRBJ1-4; no definite D call. The CDR3 runs to 16 residues. Germline CDR1 and CDR2: WSHSY and SAAADI. V lost 5 bases and J 0 bases, leaving 13 bases between the germline ends. The CDR3 DNA sequence: TGCGCCAGCAGTATGGGCAGGCATTCAACTAATGAAAAACTGTTTTTT. Amino acids: CASSMGRHSTNEKLFF.

The rearrangement uses TRBV7-3 and TRBJ2-7, with a possible D match to TRBD2 (5 bases). The CDR3 runs to 13 residues. Trimming took 5 bases from V and 5 from J, leaving 13 bases between them. Germline-derived CDR1 and CDR2 are SGHTA and FQGTGA. The CDR3 DNA reads as TGTGCCAGCAGCCCGGACTCCCCTAACGAGCAGTACTTC. It translates to CASSPDSPNEQYF.

This CDR3 is CASSYGRGGHGDTQYF. Written as DNA, the CDR3 is TGTGCCAGCAGTTACGGGAGGGGGGGGCATGGAGATACGCAGTATTTT. The gene calls are TRBV6-5 and TRBJ2-3; maybe TRBD2 (7 bases). This CDR3 spans 16 amino acids. Trimming took 2 bases from V and 5 from J, leaving 17 bases between them. Germline values: CDR1 MNHEY, CDR2 SVGAGI.

This clone showed up just a few times. The sample carries other DNA sequences with the same CDR3. The chain joins TRBV30 to TRBJ1-4; perhaps TRBD1 as D (5 bases). CDR3 length: 14 residues. Germline values: CDR1 GTSNPN, CDR2 SVGIG (reference sequence). V was shortened by 2 bases and J by 5 bases, with 12 bases between the two germline ends. This CDR3 is CAWSKGRANEKLFF. CDR3 DNA: TGTGCCTGGAGTAAGGGACGGGCAAATGAAAAACTGTTTTTT.

The chain carries TRBV6-5 and TRBJ2-3; TRBD1 matches 7 bases. CDR3 length equals 14 residues. Per germline, CDR1 MNHEY and CDR2 SVGAGI. Trimming cost V 10 bases and J 1 base; bases outside gene matches: 8. The CDR3 region has the DNA TGTGCCACCAAGACAGGGATAGGCACAGATACGCAGTATTTT. Its translation is CATKTGIGTDTQYF.